This T cell receptor (beta chain) derives from a study of blood T cell repertoires in COVID-19. The V end was cut by 5 bases, the J end by 4 bases, with 20 bases between. The CDR3 contains 17 residues. CDR1 ENHRY and CDR2 SYGVKD come from the germline V gene. Assay used: immunoSEQ multiplex PCR; TCRdb lists only in-frame clones, some missing. Altogether about 230,000 clones are present, around 84% being singletons, with the ten largest covering roughly 12%. The rearrangement joins TRBV10-3 to TRBJ2-2; TRBD2 might be the D (5 bases). What was sequenced was peripheral blood. This TCR came from a man aged 50 to 60 with COVID-19, enrolled during active disease. The DNA for the CDR3 is TGTGCCATCAGTCCTTCCCTGACTACCGCGGGCACCGGGGAGCTGTTTTTT. Encoded protein: CAISPSLTTAGTGELFF.